This T cell receptor (beta chain) derives from a study of blood T cell repertoires in COVID-19. At the level of the study: Samples taken during acute and convalescent COVID-19 were collected in the United States, Italy and Spain.

Per the original methods: The assay estimated nucleated cells by amplifying reference gene primers. Here immunoSEQ multiplex PCR was the method, and the copy in TCRdb shows in-frame clones only, minus some. The V and J calls and clone size were taken over from that table, and D and trimming were inferred from the DNA. The repertoire holds about 320,000 clones, with around 80% as singletons. The CDR3 is 14 amino acids. J lost 0 bases, V lost 5 bases, and 4 bases had no gene match. Germline assignment: CDR1 MNHEY and CDR2 SVGEGT. The sequenced sample was peripheral blood. This clonotype originated in a woman aged 50 to 60 with acute or convalescent COVID-19. V and J are TRBV6-2 or TRBV6-3 and TRBJ2-7, with 7 bases that match TRBD1. CDR3 amino acids: CASSKTGSSYEQYV. DNA of the CDR3: TGTGCCAGCAGTAAGACAGGGAGCTCCTACGAGCAGTACGTC.